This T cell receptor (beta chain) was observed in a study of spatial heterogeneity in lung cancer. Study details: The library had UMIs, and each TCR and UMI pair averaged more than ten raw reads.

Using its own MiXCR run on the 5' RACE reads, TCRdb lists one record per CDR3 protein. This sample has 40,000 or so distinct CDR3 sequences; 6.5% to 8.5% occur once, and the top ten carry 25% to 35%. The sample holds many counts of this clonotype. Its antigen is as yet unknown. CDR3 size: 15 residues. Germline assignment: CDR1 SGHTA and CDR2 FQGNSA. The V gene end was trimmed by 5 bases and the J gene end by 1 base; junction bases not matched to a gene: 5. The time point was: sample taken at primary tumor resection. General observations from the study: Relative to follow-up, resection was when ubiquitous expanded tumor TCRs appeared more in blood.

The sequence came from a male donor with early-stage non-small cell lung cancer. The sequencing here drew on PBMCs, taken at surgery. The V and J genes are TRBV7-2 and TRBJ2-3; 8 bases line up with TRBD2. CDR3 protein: CASSPSGSGTDTQYF. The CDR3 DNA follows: TGTGCCAGCAGCCCCAGCGGGAGTGGCACAGATACGCAGTATTTT.